This paragraph reports one TCR beta chain. Its matching antigen is unknown. This entry is derived from a study of shared clonotypes between healthy human individuals. Genomic DNA (from each subset) was split evenly across several immunoSEQ plates. Sequencing used immunoSEQ multiplex PCR; TCRdb keeps in-frame clones, though not all of them. The sample holds roughly 1,000,000 clones; 75% to 85% are singletons and the top ten take 0.6% to 0.7%. This CDR3 contains 17 residues. J gave up 7 bases and V 6 bases, and 20 bases lay outside the gene matches. Germline V gene lookup returns CDR1 SGHVS and CDR2 FQNEAQ. Study findings and constraints: Several donors showed sharing of about 5.5% of naive CD4 clonotypes. Having only a few donors restricted how much genetic and exposure-history diversity was captured.

This chain joins TRBV7-8 and TRBJ1-2; 7 bases are a match to TRBD1. This TCR was recovered from a man aged 18 to 35 in good health. Some clones in this sample may be carry-over from other donors' samples. Sequencing was done on a sample of memory CD4+ T cells from PBMCs. This sample's subset: CD45RA-negative fraction. In DNA form, the CDR3 reads TGTGCCAGCAGTCCAGGGACGTTAGTACAGGGGAGTACTGGCTACACCTTC. It codes for CASSPGTLVQGSTGYTF.